This TCR beta chain was identified during a study of blood T cell repertoires in COVID-19. With 0 bases removed from V and 1 base from J, the gap between germline ends came to 12 bases. In germline, CDR1 is LGHDT, CDR2 YNNKEL (reference sequence). The CDR3 runs to 16 residues. TCRdb's copy holds only in-frame clones and misses some; the assay was immunoSEQ multiplex PCR. The data contain 50,000 to 70,000 clones, about nine tenths of them seen just once; the ten biggest clones take up approximately 10%. The sequenced material came from peripheral blood. This TCR came from a woman older than 75 with active COVID-19. This sequence joins TRBV3-1 (or the pseudogene TRBV3-2) and TRBJ2-5, with a possible D match to TRBD2 (5 bases). The CDR3 coding sequence is TGTGCCAGCAGCCAAGATTTAGCCCTAGCCCAAGAGACCCAGTACTTC. Residues: CASSQDLALAQETQYF.